Listed here are 25 T cell receptor beta chains from one sample, sequenced in a study of identical twins. TCRdb reprocessed the 5' RACE reads via MiXCR and lists one record per CDR3 protein. The sample consists of 600,000 to 850,000 distinct CDR3 sequences, 15% to 20% of them appearing once. The sample also formed part of further work on T cells expressing NK-cell markers.

Material: PBMCs. The receptors were gathered from a woman under 30 in good health.

The gene calls are TRBV10-3 and TRBJ2-1; 9 bases are a match to TRBD2. The germline CDR1 and CDR2 sequences are ENHRY and SYGVKD. The CDR3 is made up of 16 amino acids. Trimming took 3 bases from V and 6 from J; bases not matched to a gene: 9. The CDR3 loop is CAISDPAGGPGNEQFF. The CDR3 DNA sequence: TGTGCCATCAGTGACCCAGCGGGGGGACCCGGCAATGAGCAGTTCTTC.

As for this clonotype: A junction end diverges from the germline sequence, so it may reflect a read error. The chain recombines TRBV5-1 with TRBJ2-7; 7 bases align to TRBD2. Germline V gives CDR1 SGHRS, CDR2 YFSETQ. The CDR3 consists of 14 residues. CDR3 in DNA: TGTGCCAGCAGCGCCGAAGCGGGGTACCACGAGCAGTACTTC. This sequence encodes CASSAEAGYHEQYF.

The chain combines TRBV29-1 with TRBJ1-1; TRBD1 matches 8 bases. The junction had 2 bases not matched to a gene; V was cut back by 1 base and J by 1 base. The germline V gene has CDR1 SQVTM and CDR2 ANQGSEA. This CDR3 spans 14 amino acids. CDR3 region: CSVEVTGENTEAFF. In DNA, the CDR3 is TGCAGCGTTGAAGTGACAGGGGAGAACACTGAAGCTTTCTTT.

This clonotype was recorded at least ten times. V usage is TRBV4-2 and J usage is TRBJ1-1; the D gene is possibly TRBD1 (5 bases). V was shortened by 0 bases and J by 1 base, with 6 bases between the two germline ends. CDR3 length: 14 amino acids. Germline values: CDR1 LGHNA, CDR2 YNFKEQ. The CDR3 spells CASSQDRANTEAFF. CDR3 sequence (DNA): TGTGCCAGCAGCCAAGACAGGGCGAACACTGAAGCTTTCTTT.

This clonotype was recorded a few times. The chain combines TRBV27 with TRBJ2-7; 9 bases fit TRBD2. Germline values: CDR1 MNHEY, CDR2 SMNVEV (reference sequence). The CDR3 is 15 amino acids. The V and J ends lost 2 bases and 3 bases, in that order; junction bases with no gene match: 5. The chain's CDR3 is CASSLTLAGFYEQYF. CDR3 in DNA: TGTGCCAGCAGTTTAACCCTAGCGGGGTTCTACGAGCAGTACTTC.

This clonotype was detected only a few times. The chain joins TRBV20-1 to TRBJ1-1, with a weak D call TRBD1 (6 bases). The CDR3 runs 14 residues. V was clipped by 6 bases and J by 4 bases, with 18 bases between them. Germline V lookup: CDR1 DFQATT, CDR2 SNEGSKA (reference sequence). The CDR3: CSAHEGGKATEAFF. CDR3 DNA sequence: TGCAGTGCACATGAGGGGGGGAAGGCCACTGAAGCTTTCTTT.

This clonotype has a count of ten or more. The chain's CDR3 is CASSRTSAYPAYEQYF. The CDR3 nucleotides read TGCGCCAGCAGCCGCACTAGCGCCTACCCCGCCTACGAGCAGTACTTC. V gene TRBV4-3 combines with J gene TRBJ2-7, with 7 bases that match TRBD2. With 4 bases clipped from V and 2 bases from J, the junction kept 11 bases outside the gene matches. CDR1 is LGHNA, CDR2 YSLEER, per germline. The CDR3 sequence is 16 residues long.

This clonotype has only a few counts. This chain joins TRBV6-5 and TRBJ2-7; the D gene is possibly TRBD2 (6 bases). The CDR3 contains 15 residues. V was trimmed by 0 bases and J by 0 bases, leaving 9 bases between them. CDR1 and CDR2 (germline): MNHEY, SVGAGI. In DNA, the CDR3 is TGTGCCAGCAGTTACTCCGGAGGGGCCTCCTACGAGCAGTACTTC. Translation gives CASSYSGGASYEQYF.

The gene calls are TRBV12-3 or TRBV12-4 and TRBJ2-3; 7 bases align to TRBD2. The trim removed 11 bases at V and 8 bases at J, leaving 13 bases unmatched. The CDR3 length is 13 residues. CDR3 DNA sequence: TGTGCCGCGGAGGCACGCTCGGGGGGTACGCAGTATTTT. It specifies CAAEARSGGTQYF.

This clonotype has just a few counts. This chain joins TRBV29-1 and TRBJ1-4; perhaps TRBD1 as D (5 bases). CDR3 length: 13 residues. Germline loops: CDR1 SQVTM, CDR2 ANQGSEA. Trimming removed 0 bases at V and 8 bases at J, with 10 bases between. The CDR3 DNA reads as TGCAGCGTTGAAGAGGGGCCAGGGGAAAAACTGTTTTTT. Translation: CSVEEGPGEKLFF.

The chain is built from TRBV20-1 and TRBJ2-5; the D gene is possibly TRBD1 (5 bases). Trimming shortened V by 6 bases and J by 2 bases, and 10 bases separated the two germline ends. Germline CDR1 and CDR2: DFQATT and SNEGSKA (reference sequence). The CDR3 spans 12 residues. For the CDR3, the DNA is TGCAGTGCCCCCCGACAGCAAGAGACCCAGTACTTC. Translating it yields CSAPRQQETQYF.

V usage is TRBV7-9 and J usage is TRBJ2-5, with D possibly matching TRBD2 (5 bases). The CDR3 is 15 amino acids. Trimming took 2 bases from V and 4 from J, leaving 14 bases between them. Germline V gene lookup returns CDR1 SEHNR and CDR2 FQNEAQ (reference sequence). DNA of the CDR3: TGTGCCAGCAGCTTACGAGCGGAGCGGAGAGAGACCCAGTACTTC. Its protein is CASSLRAERRETQYF.

This clonotype was found a few times. The chain joins TRBV20-1 to TRBJ2-5; no clear D gene. V shed 3 bases and J shed 5 bases, with 10 bases lying between them. The CDR3 has 12 residues. The germline CDR1 and CDR2 sequences are DFQATT and SNEGSKA (reference sequence). The DNA of the CDR3 is TGCAGTGCTAGGGCGGCTCTGGAGACCCAGTACTTC. Its protein is CSARAALETQYF.

This chain connects TRBV7-9 to TRBJ1-2, with 7 bases lining up with TRBD1. The ends lost 6 bases at V and 0 bases at J; junction bases unmatched: 7. CDR3 length: 15 residues. Germline values: CDR1 SEHNR, CDR2 FQNEAQ (reference sequence). The DNA for the CDR3 is TGTGCCAGCAGTTACCAGGGGGGAACTAACTATGGCTACACCTTC. Its protein is CASSYQGGTNYGYTF.

The chain has TRBV12-3 or TRBV12-4 and TRBJ1-5; 11 nucleotides align to TRBD1. CDR3 length: 16 amino acids. V was pared by 5 bases and J by 1 base, with 4 bases of the junction left unmatched. CDR3 sequence (DNA): TGTGCCAGCAGTGGCGGACAGGGGGCAAGCAATCAGCCCCAGCATTTT. As protein: CASSGGQGASNQPQHF.

This clonotype occurred a few times. The CDR3 region is CASSLGTGIGQPQHF. The CDR3 nucleotides are TGTGCCAGCAGTTTAGGGACAGGAATAGGGCAGCCCCAGCATTTT. The V call is TRBV12-3 or TRBV12-4, the J call TRBJ1-5, with 7 bases matching TRBD1. After removal of 1 base from V and 7 bases from J, the junction contained 7 bases not matched to a gene. The CDR3 sequence is 15 residues long.

This clonotype showed up many times. V usage is TRBV20-1 and J usage is TRBJ2-5; 7 positions match TRBD2. There are 13 residues in the CDR3. CDR1 is DFQATT and CDR2 is SNEGSKA in the germline V gene (reference sequence). The ends lost 4 bases at V and 4 bases at J; junction bases unmatched: 6. CDR3 in amino acids: CSANVAGRETQYF. The CDR3 DNA reads TGCAGTGCTAACGTAGCGGGTAGAGAGACCCAGTACTTC.

This clonotype came up a few times. J is TRBJ2-4 and V is TRBV7-2, with D unclear. The CDR3 spans 14 residues. V was trimmed by 5 bases and J by 2 bases, leaving 10 bases between them. Germline V gene lookup returns CDR1 SGHTA and CDR2 FQGNSA. The CDR3 here is CASSPPGPKNIQYF. CDR3 coding DNA: TGTGCCAGCAGCCCACCAGGACCCAAAAACATTCAGTACTTC. The full variable domain, rest sourced from reference TRBV7-2 and TRBJ2-4, is GAGVSQSPSNKVTEKGKDVELRCDPISGHTALYWYRQSLGQGLEFLIYFQGNSAPDKSGLPSDRFSAERTGGSVSTLTIQRTQQEDSAVYLCASSPPGPKNIQYFGAGTRLSVL.

This clonotype was observed a handful of times. This chain joins TRBV6-1 and TRBJ2-5; 7 bases match TRBD2. J gave up 2 bases and V 7 bases, and 4 bases lay outside the gene matches. The CDR3 has 13 residues. Germline V gene data show CDR1 as MNHNS and CDR2 as SASEGT. The CDR3 loop is CASTQRGQETQYF. The CDR3 DNA is TGTGCCAGCACTCAGCGGGGACAAGAGACCCAGTACTTC.

This clonotype has just a few counts. V and J are TRBV4-1 and TRBJ2-3, with 7 bases that match TRBD2. V gave up 1 base and J gave up 3 bases; unmatched junction bases: 7. CDR1 MGHRA and CDR2 YSYEKL come from the germline V gene. The CDR3 consists of 16 residues. The CDR3 DNA follows: TGCGCCAGCAGCCAAGGCCGGCTAGCGGATACAGATACGCAGTATTTT. Protein sequence: CASSQGRLADTDTQYF.

This clonotype has more than one count but fewer than ten. The chain combines TRBV29-1 with TRBJ2-1; a possible D gene is TRBD2 (5 bases). The V end lost 7 bases, the J end lost 8 bases, and 15 bases lay between the germline ends. Germline CDR1 and CDR2: SQVTM and ANQGSEA. This CDR3 comprises 12 residues. CDR3 in DNA: TGCAGCGCCGAGAGAGGGCGAGATGAGCAGTTCTTC. Translated: CSAERGRDEQFF.

This clonotype was picked up a small number of times. This chain uses TRBV6-1 with TRBJ2-5; the match to TRBD2 covers 9 bases. The length of the CDR3 is 12 residues. Per the germline V gene, CDR1 is MNHNS and CDR2 is SASEGT. V shed 10 bases, J shed 4 bases, and the junction held 4 bases outside the gene matches. The CDR3 here is CATSLAGETQYF. The CDR3 coding sequence is TGTGCCACCTCACTAGCGGGAGAGACCCAGTACTTC.

This sequence joins TRBV18 and TRBJ2-1; D not resolved. CDR1 is KGHSH and CDR2 is LQKENI in the germline V gene. With 3 bases removed from V and 3 bases from J, the gap between germline ends came to 15 bases. The CDR3 runs 16 residues. For the CDR3, the DNA is TGTGCCAGCTCACCTCCCGGAAGGGATTTCTACAATGAGCAGTTCTTC. Residues: CASSPPGRDFYNEQFF.

This clonotype has just a few counts. The J gene is TRBJ2-1, the V gene TRBV7-8, with no clear D. The CDR3 covers 17 residues. Germline loops: CDR1 SGHVS, CDR2 FQNEAQ. Trimming left V 5 bases short and J 0 bases short, with 17 bases between. CDR3 nucleotides: TGTGCCAGCAGCCCTCGGACGGCTAGGAGCTCCTACAATGAGCAGTTCTTC. This sequence encodes CASSPRTARSSYNEQFF.

This chain connects TRBV7-2 to TRBJ2-1; TRBD2 might be the D (6 bases). The CDR3 spans 16 residues. Trimming shortened V by 6 bases and J by 4 bases, and 19 bases separated the two germline ends. In germline, CDR1 is SGHTA, CDR2 FQGNSA. The CDR3 loop is CASRFGPSGSYNEQFF. DNA for the CDR3: TGTGCCAGCAGATTTGGCCCCAGCGGGTCTTACAATGAGCAGTTCTTC.